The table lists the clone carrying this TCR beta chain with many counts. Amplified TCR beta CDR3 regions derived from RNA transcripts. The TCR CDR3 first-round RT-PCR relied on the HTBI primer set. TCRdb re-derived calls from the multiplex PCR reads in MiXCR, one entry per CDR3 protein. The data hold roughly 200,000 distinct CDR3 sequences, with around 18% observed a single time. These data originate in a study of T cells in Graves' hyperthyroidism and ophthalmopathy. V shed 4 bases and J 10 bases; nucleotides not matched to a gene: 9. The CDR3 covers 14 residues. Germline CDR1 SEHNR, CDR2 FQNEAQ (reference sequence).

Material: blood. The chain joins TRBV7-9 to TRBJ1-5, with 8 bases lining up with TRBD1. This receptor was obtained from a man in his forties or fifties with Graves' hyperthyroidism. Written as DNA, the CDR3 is TGTGCCAGCAGCTCGAGGGACAGGCCCACCCCCCAGCATTTT. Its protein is CASSSRDRPTPQHF.